The T cell receptor beta chain described here comes from a study of blood T cells in healthy people across ages. CDR3 size: 14 residues. The V and J ends lost 6 bases and 4 bases, in that order; junction bases with no gene match: 8. CDR1 and CDR2 from the germline V gene are SEHNR and FQNEAQ (reference sequence). Through a sample-barcoded 5' primer and a J-beta primer mix, a second PCR was run for about 6 to 12 cycles. One entry per CDR3 protein results from TCRdb running MiXCR on the 5' RACE reads. The table includes approximately 600,000 distinct CDR3 sequences, roughly 53% detected once. V and J are TRBV7-9 and TRBJ1-2; 7 nucleotides align to TRBD1. Sequencing was done on a sample of blood. This TCR was sampled from a man in his sixties in good health. The CDR3: CASSPTGTLYGYTF. The CDR3 coding sequence is TGTGCCAGCAGTCCGACAGGGACCCTCTATGGCTACACCTTC.